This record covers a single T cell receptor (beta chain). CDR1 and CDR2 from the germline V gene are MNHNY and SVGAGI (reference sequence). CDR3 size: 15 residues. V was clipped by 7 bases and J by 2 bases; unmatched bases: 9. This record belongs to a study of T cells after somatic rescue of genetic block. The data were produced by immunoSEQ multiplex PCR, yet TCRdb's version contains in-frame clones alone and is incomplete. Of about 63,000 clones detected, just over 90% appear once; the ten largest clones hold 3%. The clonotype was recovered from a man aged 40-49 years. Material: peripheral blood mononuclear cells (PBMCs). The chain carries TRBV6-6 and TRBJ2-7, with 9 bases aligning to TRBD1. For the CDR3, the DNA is TGTGCCAGCACCGCGGCCGGGACAGGGACCTACGAGCAGTACTTC. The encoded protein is CASTAAGTGTYEQYF.